This TCR beta chain came from a study of T cell changes during pregnancy in multiple sclerosis. TCRdb's table, derived via immunoSEQ multiplex PCR, lists solely in-frame clones and lacks some. The table lists about 62,000 clones, roughly 90% of them singletons. Germline assignment: CDR1 SQVTM and CDR2 ANQGSEA. Deletions cut 4 bases from V and 7 bases from J, with 11 bases between. The CDR3 extends over 12 amino acids. The chain uses TRBV29-1 and TRBJ2-1; D is unclear. Here the sequenced sample was peripheral blood, taken in the second trimester of pregnancy. The receptor was isolated from a female donor in good health, enrolled as a control in a pregnancy study. The CDR3: CSVASSRNEQFF. The CDR3 nucleotides are TGCAGCGTTGCTTCTAGTAGAAATGAGCAGTTCTTC.